This T cell receptor (beta chain) was sequenced in a study of vaccination and CD4 T cells after COVID-19. The table lists this clonotype with a count of one. Its antigen is still unknown. Findings of the study overall: Median SARS-CoV-2-reactive clonotypes rose from about 22 to 38, not significantly.

Sequencing of cultured CD4+ T cell DNA used the Oncomine TCR Beta short-read assay. TCRdb recomputed calls from the PCR reads with MiXCR, one row per CDR3 protein. The sample comprises about 26,000 distinct CDR3 sequences, 64% of which are singletons, and about 5% rests with the top ten. The sample's treatment: approximately 10-day PBMC culture with coronavirus spike peptide pools or control peptides (ViraFEST assay). ViraFEST used peptide pools to expand antigen-specific T cells, then sequenced TCRs. The germline gives CDR1 KGHDR, CDR2 SFDVKD. This CDR3 has 15 residues. Trimming took off 0 bases at V and 8 bases at J, with 13 bases between the two ends.

Specimen: CD4+ T cells from blood, cultured in vitro. The TCR comes from a human donor who had recovered from COVID-19. This chain uses TRBV24-1 with TRBJ2-1; D is undetermined. The CDR3 spells CATSDLKLLGDEQFF. DNA of the CDR3: TGTGCCACCAGTGATTTGAAACTTCTTGGAGATGAGCAGTTCTTC.